One TCR beta chain is described in this entry. Its antigen remains unidentified. Germline lookup yields CDR1 MDHEN and CDR2 SYDVKM. Losses at the gene ends were 5 bases for V and 8 bases for J; bases not matched to a gene: 4. This CDR3 is built from 12 residues. This sample was included in a study of cytomegalovirus exposure and HLA in healthy donors. Broader study findings: Highest at DRB1 and lowest at HLA-C, TCR association rates differed among HLA loci in a later analysis. Relative to the approximately 680-donor mean, N-insertions were reportedly fewer in an Asian-associated ancestry cluster in a later analysis. TCR beta V- and J-gene trimming was later associated with a missense DCLRE1C variant.

The PCR made use of 60 Vbeta and 13 Jbeta primers. Sequenced by immunoSEQ multiplex PCR; TCRdb stores in-frame clones only, minus some. In the table there are roughly 230,000 clones, around four fifths of which are singletons. This rearrangement joins TRBV28 to TRBJ1-1; 8 bases map to TRBD1. The clonotype was recovered from a boy aged 5-17 years in good health and CMV-seronegative. Sample: PBMCs. CDR3 residues: CASSPWTGEAFF. CDR3 coding DNA: TGTGCCAGCAGTCCTTGGACAGGGGAAGCTTTCTTT.